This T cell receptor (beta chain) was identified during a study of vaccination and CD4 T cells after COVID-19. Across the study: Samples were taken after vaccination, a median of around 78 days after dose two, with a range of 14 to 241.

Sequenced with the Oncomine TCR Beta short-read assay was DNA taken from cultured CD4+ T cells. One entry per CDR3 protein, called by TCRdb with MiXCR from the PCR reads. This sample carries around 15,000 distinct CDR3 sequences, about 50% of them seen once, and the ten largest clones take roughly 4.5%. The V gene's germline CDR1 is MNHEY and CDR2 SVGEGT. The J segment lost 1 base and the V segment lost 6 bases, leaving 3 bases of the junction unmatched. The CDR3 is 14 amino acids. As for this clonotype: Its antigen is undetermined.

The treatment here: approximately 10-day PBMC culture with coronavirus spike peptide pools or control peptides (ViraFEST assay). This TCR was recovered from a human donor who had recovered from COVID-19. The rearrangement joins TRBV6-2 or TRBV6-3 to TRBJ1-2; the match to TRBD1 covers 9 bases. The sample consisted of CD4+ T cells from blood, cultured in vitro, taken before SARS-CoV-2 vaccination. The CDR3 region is CASRDRGINYGYTF. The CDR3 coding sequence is TGTGCCAGCAGGGACAGGGGAATTAACTATGGCTACACCTTC.